These T cell receptor beta chains were read from a single sample in a study of cytomegalovirus exposure and HLA in healthy donors. TCRdb keeps only in-frame clones here, not all; method: immunoSEQ multiplex PCR. The sample shows under 200,000 clones, 81% of them seen only once. Sequencing was done on a sample of PBMCs. These receptors were obtained from a man aged 50 to 60 in good health and CMV-seronegative. Each CDR3 is given with its conserved first and last residue. The D gene is left open where the match is weak. Not every row has a clone size; where given, it reads once, few, many or a size class.

size | length | D | J | V | CDR3 | DNA
- | 14 | - | TRBJ1-1 | TRBV11-2 | CASSLGMLNTEAFF | TGTGCCAGCAGCTTAGGTATGTTGAACACTGAAGCTTTCTTT
- | 16 | - | TRBJ2-7 | TRBV7-2 | CASSPRQAQFPYEQYF | TGTGCCAGCAGCCCGCGACAGGCCCAATTCCCCTACGAGCAGTACTTC
- | 11 | - | TRBJ2-5 | TRBV7-2 | CASSQGETQYF | TGTGCCAGCAGCCAGGGCGAGACCCAGTACTTC
- | 15 | - | TRBJ2-7 | TRBV4-3 | CASSQIGHPAYEQYF | TGCGCCAGCAGCCAAATAGGACACCCCGCCTACGAGCAGTACTTC
- | 16 | TRBD2 | TRBJ2-2 | TRBV19 | CASSMGTSEYTGELFF | TGTGCCAGTAGTATGGGGACTAGCGAGTACACCGGGGAGCTGTTTTTT
- | 17 | TRBD2 | TRBJ2-5 | TRBV4-3 | CASSLRLPGLGEETQYF | TGCGCCAGCAGCTTAAGATTACCGGGACTAGGAGAAGAGACCCAGTACTTC
- | 13 | - | TRBJ1-2 | TRBV6-5 | CASSGGFNYGYTF | TGTGCCAGCTCTGGAGGGTTTAACTATGGCTACACCTTC
- | 13 | - | TRBJ1-2 | TRBV4-1 | CASSQESGYGYTF | TGCGCCAGCAGCCAAGAGTCCGGGTACGGCTACACCTTC
- | 15 | - | TRBJ2-1 | TRBV4-3 | CASSPYQGLYNEQFF | TGCGCCAGCAGCCCCTACCAGGGGCTGTACAATGAGCAGTTCTTC
few | 16 | TRBD1 | TRBJ1-1 | TRBV7-2 | CASSPHRGQGITEAFF | TGTGCCAGCAGCCCCCATAGGGGGCAGGGGATCACTGAAGCTTTCTTT
- | 15 | TRBD1 | TRBJ1-1 | TRBV7-9 | CSSSPRQGRNTEAFF | TGTTCCAGCAGCCCCCGACAGGGGAGGAACACTGAAGCTTTCTTT
- | 16 | - | TRBJ1-1 | TRBV18 | CASSQRTSSSWTEAFF | TGTGCCAGCTCCCAAAGGACCTCTTCTAGCTGGACTGAAGCTTTCTTT
- | 15 | TRBD1 | TRBJ2-5 | TRBV11-2 | CASSLAYRGLETQYF | TGTGCCAGCAGCTTAGCCTACAGGGGGCTCGAGACCCAGTACTTC
- | 15 | TRBD1 | TRBJ1-2 | TRBV9 | CASSLLDRANYGYTF | TGTGCCAGCAGCCTGCTAGACAGGGCTAACTATGGCTACACCTTC
- | 18 | TRBD1 | TRBJ2-6 | TRBV5-1 | CASSLQGQGSSGANVLTF | TGCGCCAGCAGTCTCCAGGGACAGGGGAGCTCTGGGGCCAACGTCCTGACTTTC
- | 15 | - | TRBJ2-2 | TRBV7-2 | CASSLDSRATGELFF | TGTGCCAGCAGCTTAGACTCGAGGGCCACCGGGGAGCTGTTTTTT
once | 15 | TRBD1 | TRBJ2-7 | TRBV7-2 | CASSLGDRVGSEQYF | TGTGCCAGCAGCTTAGGAGACAGGGTGGGGTCCGAGCAGTACTTC
- | 15 | TRBD1 | TRBJ1-4 | TRBV25-1 | CASSARDRLYEKLFF | TGTGCCAGCAGTGCCAGGGACAGGTTGTACGAAAAACTGTTTTTT
once | 15 | - | TRBJ2-5 | TRBV4-3 | CASSQDWGQQETQYF | TGCGCCAGCAGCCAAGATTGGGGGCAGCAGGAGACCCAGTACTTC
- | 15 | - | TRBJ2-7 | TRBV27 | CASSFGGGGSYEQYF | TGTGCCAGCAGTTTCGGGGGTGGCGGGTCCTACGAGCAGTACTTC
- | 14 | TRBD1 | TRBJ1-1 | TRBV7-2 | CASSFGTGDTEAFF | TGTGCCAGCAGCTTCGGCACAGGGGACACTGAAGCTTTCTTT
- | 15 | TRBD2 | TRBJ2-2 | TRBV6-1 | CASSLTSLAGGELFF | TGTGCCAGCAGTCTAACTAGCCTAGCGGGCGGGGAGCTGTTTTTT
few | 15 | TRBD1 | TRBJ1-2 | TRBV9 | CASSLGQGGNYGYTF | TGTGCCAGCAGCCTTGGACAGGGAGGAAACTATGGCTACACCTTC
- | 13 | - | TRBJ1-2 | TRBV7-9 | CASSRTTNYGYTF | TGTGCCAGCAGCCGGACAACTAACTATGGCTACACCTTC